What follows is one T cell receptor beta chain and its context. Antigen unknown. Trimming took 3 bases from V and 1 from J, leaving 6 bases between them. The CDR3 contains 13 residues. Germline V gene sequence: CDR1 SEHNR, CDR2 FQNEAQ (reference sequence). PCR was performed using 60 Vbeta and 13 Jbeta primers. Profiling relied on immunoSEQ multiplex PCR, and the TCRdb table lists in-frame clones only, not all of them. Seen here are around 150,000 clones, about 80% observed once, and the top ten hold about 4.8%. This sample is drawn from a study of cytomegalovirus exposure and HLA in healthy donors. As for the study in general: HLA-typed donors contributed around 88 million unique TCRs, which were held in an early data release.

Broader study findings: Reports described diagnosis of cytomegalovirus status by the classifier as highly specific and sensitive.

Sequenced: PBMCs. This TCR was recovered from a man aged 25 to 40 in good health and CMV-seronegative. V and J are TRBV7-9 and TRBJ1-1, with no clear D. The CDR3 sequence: CASSFPGNTEAFF. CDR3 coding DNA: TGTGCCAGCAGCTTCCCGGGGAACACTGAAGCTTTCTTT.